These T cell receptor beta chains were read from a single sample in a study of T cells after yellow fever vaccination. TCRdb passed the 5' RACE reads through MiXCR, listing each CDR3 protein once. In the table there are around 330,000 distinct CDR3 sequences, roughly 4% of which are singletons. Sample: PBMCs, taken on the day of the yellow fever booster vaccination. These receptors were collected from a man younger than 35 who received the YFV17D yellow fever vaccine. The CDR3 runs from the conserved cysteine through the conserved F or W. Each record gives: clone size, CDR3 length, J gene, V gene, D gene, CDR3 protein, CDR3 DNA. The D gene is left open where the match is weak. Expanded clones are given a class, and other clones once, few, many or no size at all.

>NA|14|TRBJ2-3|TRBV4-3|NA
CASSQVDRADTQYF
TGCGCCAGCAGCCAAGTTGATCGGGCAGATACGCAGTATTTT
>NA|12|TRBJ1-2|TRBV5-1|NA
CASSSNRDGYTF
TGCGCCAGCAGCTCTAACAGGGACGGCTACACCTTC
>many|10|TRBJ2-1|TRBV29-1|NA
CSVGTSEQFF
TGCAGCGTGGGAACCAGTGAGCAGTTCTTC
>few|16|TRBJ1-1|TRBV5-5|NA
CASSLVQVREASKAFF
TGTGCCAGCAGCTTGGTCCAAGTCAGGGAGGCGTCCAAAGCTTTCTTT
>few|13|TRBJ1-1|TRBV10-3|NA
CAISESGVGEAFF
TGTGCCATCAGTGAGTCGGGGGTGGGTGAAGCTTTCTTT
>many|15|TRBJ2-3|TRBV18|NA
CASSPPIGVSDTQYF
TGTGCCAGCTCACCACCAATTGGGGTTTCAGATACGCAGTATTTT
>few|17|TRBJ2-4|TRBV5-1|NA
CASSFGDDRLAKNIQYF
TGCGCCAGCAGCTTCGGTGACGACCGTCTGGCCAAAAACATTCAGTACTTC
>many|14|TRBJ2-4|TRBV11-2|NA
CASSSGLAKNIQYF
TGTGCCAGCAGCTCCGGCCTAGCCAAAAACATTCAGTACTTC
>many|12|TRBJ2-2|TRBV10-3|NA
CAISTTTGELFF
TGTGCCATCAGTACGACAACCGGGGAGCTGTTTTTT
>NA|17|TRBJ2-2|TRBV7-2|TRBD2
CASSLFRAGANTGELFF
TGTGCCAGCAGCTTATTCAGGGCGGGGGCGAACACCGGGGAGCTGTTTTTT
>many|11|TRBJ2-7|TRBV27|NA
CASQGPYEQYF
TGTGCCAGCCAGGGTCCCTACGAGCAGTACTTC
>NA|19|TRBJ2-2|TRBV20-1|NA
CSAYTHLGKRLANTGELFF
TGCAGTGCATACACTCACTTGGGCAAAAGACTAGCGAACACCGGGGAGCTGTTTTTT
>NA|18|TRBJ2-6|TRBV14|TRBD1
CASNSNRDRVSGANVLTF
TGTGCCAGCAATAGCAACCGGGACAGGGTGTCTGGGGCCAACGTCCTGACTTTC
>NA|16|TRBJ2-5|TRBV7-2|NA
CASSLIAGTLQETQYF
TGTGCCAGCAGCTTAATCGCGGGGACTCTCCAAGAGACCCAGTACTTC
>few|16|TRBJ2-5|TRBV5-4|NA
CASSDARRGTQETQYF
TGTGCCAGCAGCGACGCCAGGCGGGGCACCCAAGAGACCCAGTACTTC
>many|15|TRBJ1-5|TRBV7-2|NA
CASSLPLGNVQPQHF
TGTGCCAGCAGCTTACCCTTGGGGAACGTACAGCCCCAGCATTTT
>NA|14|TRBJ2-5|TRBV20-1|TRBD2
CSASGGELTETQYF
TGCAGTGCTAGCGGGGGGGAGCTTACGGAGACCCAGTACTTC
>many|14|TRBJ2-5|TRBV5-1|TRBD1
CASSLAQQGETQYF
TGCGCCAGCAGCTTGGCCCAACAGGGGGAGACCCAGTACTTC
>NA|15|TRBJ2-1|TRBV5-4|NA
CASSDDPSSYNEQFF
TGTGCCAGCAGCGATGACCCGAGCTCCTACAATGAGCAGTTCTTC
>few|14|TRBJ1-1|TRBV4-1|NA
CASSHILGYTEAFF
TGCGCCAGCAGCCATATTTTGGGGTACACTGAAGCTTTCTTT
>many|14|TRBJ1-6|TRBV7-9|TRBD1
CASSKGAGQSPLHF
TGTGCCAGCAGTAAGGGGGCCGGACAATCACCCCTCCACTTT
>NA|13|TRBJ2-3|TRBV10-3|NA
CAITERGGDTQYF
TGTGCCATCACCGAACGAGGGGGAGATACGCAGTATTTT
>many|12|TRBJ2-3|TRBV10-3|NA
CAISESADTQYF
TGTGCCATCAGTGAGTCAGCAGATACGCAGTATTTT
>many|16|TRBJ2-2|TRBV7-9|TRBD2
CASSFLAGANTGELFF
TGTGCCAGCAGCTTCTTAGCGGGGGCGAACACCGGGGAGCTGTTTTTT
>many|14|TRBJ2-6|TRBV3-1|NA
CASSSGPGANVLTF
TGTGCCAGCAGCTCGGGGCCTGGGGCCAACGTCCTGACTTTC
>NA|15|TRBJ2-3|TRBV5-1|TRBD2
CASSSPGLVADTQYF
TGCGCCAGCAGCTCGCCGGGACTAGTGGCAGATACGCAGTATTTT